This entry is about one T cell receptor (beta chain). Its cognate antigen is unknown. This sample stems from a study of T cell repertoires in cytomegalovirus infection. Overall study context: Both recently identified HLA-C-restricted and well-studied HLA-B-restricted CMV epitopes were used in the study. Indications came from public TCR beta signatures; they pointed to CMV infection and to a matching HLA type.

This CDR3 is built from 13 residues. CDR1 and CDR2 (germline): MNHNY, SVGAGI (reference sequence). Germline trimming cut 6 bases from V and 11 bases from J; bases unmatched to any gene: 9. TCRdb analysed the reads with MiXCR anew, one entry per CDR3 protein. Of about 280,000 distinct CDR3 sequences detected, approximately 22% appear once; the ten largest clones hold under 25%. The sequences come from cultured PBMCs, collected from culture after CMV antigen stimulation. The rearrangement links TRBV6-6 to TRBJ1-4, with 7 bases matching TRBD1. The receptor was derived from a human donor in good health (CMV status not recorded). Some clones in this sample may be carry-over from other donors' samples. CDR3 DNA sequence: TGTGCCAGCAGCCGGGACAGACTAAAGAAACTGTTTTTT. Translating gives CASSRDRLKKLFF.